Below, 4 T cell receptor beta chains from the same sample are listed, as sequenced in a study of blood T cell repertoires in COVID-19. The repertoire was sequenced with immunoSEQ multiplex PCR; TCRdb's copy has only in-frame clones and lacks some. Here the sample spans roughly 380,000 clones, about 85% being singletons. The sequencing sample was made of peripheral blood. The receptor source for this set is a woman between 18 and 29 years old with acute or convalescent COVID-19.

J is TRBJ2-1 and V is TRBV5-1; D is undetermined. This CDR3 has 16 amino acids. V shed 3 bases and J shed 2 bases, with 15 bases lying between them. Germline V gene data show CDR1 as SGHRS and CDR2 as YFSETQ. This chain's CDR3 is CASSYASEEPYNEQFF. The CDR3 DNA reads TGCGCCAGCAGCTACGCAAGCGAGGAACCCTACAATGAGCAGTTCTTC. Full variable domain (remainder filled in from reference TRBV5-1 and TRBJ2-1): KAGVTQTPRYLIKTRGQQVTLSCSPISGHRSVSWYQQTPGQGLQFLFEYFSETQRNKGNFPGRFSGRQFSNSRSEMNVSTLELGDSALYLCASSYASEEPYNEQFFGPGTRLTVL.

V gene TRBV27 combines with J gene TRBJ2-1; 9 nucleotides align to TRBD1. The CDR3 runs to 15 residues. Germline loops: CDR1 MNHEY, CDR2 SMNVEV (reference sequence). The J segment lost 10 bases and the V segment lost 3 bases, leaving 10 bases of the junction unmatched. CDR3 in DNA: TGTGCCAGCAGTTTCTTACGGGACAGGGTGAGGGAGCAGTTCTTC. It translates to CASSFLRDRVREQFF.

There are a few counts of this clone. This rearrangement joins TRBV7-2 to TRBJ2-7, with D possibly TRBD1 on 6 matching bases. CDR3 length equals 17 residues. The ends were cut back, 1 base at V and 4 bases at J, with 20 bases in the middle. Germline assignment: CDR1 SGHTA and CDR2 FQGNSA. CDR3 amino acids: CASSLGPRQVQGYEQYF. Written as DNA, the CDR3 is TGTGCCAGCAGCTTAGGCCCCCGACAGGTCCAAGGGTACGAGCAGTACTTC.

The V call is TRBV20-1, the J call TRBJ1-1, with D perhaps matching TRBD1 (5 bases). V was cut by 6 bases and J by 6 bases, with 11 bases left in between. The CDR3 sequence is 11 residues long. Germline V gene sequence: CDR1 DFQATT, CDR2 SNEGSKA (reference sequence). CDR3 in DNA: TGCAGTGCCCCGGCGGGGGCTGAAGCTTTCTTT. Its translation is CSAPAGAEAFF.